The rows below give T cell receptor beta chains drawn from one sample of a study of cytomegalovirus exposure and HLA in healthy donors. Clones were read by immunoSEQ multiplex PCR, and TCRdb kept only the in-frame ones, dropping some. Found here are some 110,000 clones, 70% to 85% of them singletons; the top ten hold around 10%. The sample was PBMCs. The receptors come from a woman aged 45 to 65 in good health and CMV-seropositive. Each CDR3 is given with its conserved first and last residue. A D gene is named only where the DNA matches it firmly. Size is omitted from some rows. Given values are once, few, many or a class for expanded clones.

size	V	D	J	DNA	CDR3
-	TRBV4-2	TRBD2	TRBJ2-1	TGTGCCAGCAGCCAAGTTAGCGGGGGGTTCAATGAGCAGTTCTTC	CASSQVSGGFNEQFF
-	TRBV7-2	-	TRBJ2-5	TGTGCCAGCAGACACAGTAATCAAGAGACCCAGTACTTC	CASRHSNQETQYF
-	TRBV5-6	-	TRBJ2-7	TGTGCCAGCAGCTTGGAGGGGGGGGAAAACGAGCAGTACTTC	CASSLEGGENEQYF
once	TRBV4-3	-	TRBJ2-3	TGCGCCAGCAGAATGGGTGGGGCTAGCACAGATACGCAGTATTTT	CASRMGGASTDTQYF
once	TRBV5-4	-	TRBJ2-3	TGTGCCAGCAGCTCCCTGACTAGCACAGATACGCAGTATTTT	CASSSLTSTDTQYF
-	TRBV29-1	TRBD1	TRBJ2-5	TGCAGCGTCAGGACAGGGGGTACCCAAGAGACCCAGTACTTC	CSVRTGGTQETQYF
-	TRBV19	-	TRBJ1-5	TGTGCCAGTAGACAGGGAAATCAGCCCCAGCATTTT	CASRQGNQPQHF
-	TRBV7-2	TRBD1	TRBJ1-1	TGTGCCAGCAGCTTAGAAGGGACAGTGAACACTGAAGCTTTCTTT	CASSLEGTVNTEAFF
-	TRBV5-3	TRBD2	TRBJ2-1	TGTGCCAGAAGCCTCCCTAGCGGGGGGTCCTACAATGAGCAGTTCTTC	CARSLPSGGSYNEQFF
few	TRBV6-1	-	TRBJ2-5	TGTGCCAGCAGTATGGACAGTTTCCAAGAGACCCAGTACTTC	CASSMDSFQETQYF
-	TRBV6-1	-	TRBJ1-1	TGTGCCAGCAGTGCCCTACTGACAGTTATGAACACTGAAGCTTTCTTT	CASSALLTVMNTEAFF
-	TRBV28	TRBD1	TRBJ1-4	TGTGCCAGCAGTGCCTCGACAGGGGTTTCGGTAATAGCTGAAAAACTGTTTTTT	CASSASTGVSVIAEKLFF
-	TRBV5-1	-	TRBJ2-7	TGCGCCAGCAGCTGGGGGGACAGCCGATACGAGCAGTACTTC	CASSWGDSRYEQYF
-	TRBV4-1	-	TRBJ1-1	TGCGCCAGCAGCCCCAGGGGCGCAGGGACTGAAGCTTTCTTT	CASSPRGAGTEAFF
-	TRBV30	TRBD2	TRBJ2-7	TGTGCCTGGAGCCGACCTCTAGCGGGAGGGTTCTCCTACGAGCAGTACTTC	CAWSRPLAGGFSYEQYF
-	TRBV19	TRBD2	TRBJ2-1	TGTGCCAGTAGTACAAAGACTAGCGGCAACAATGAGCAGTTCTTC	CASSTKTSGNNEQFF
-	TRBV15	TRBD1	TRBJ1-1	TGTGCCACCAGCAGATCCCCTCGCGGGACAGGGGACCGGGGCACTGAAGCTTTCTTT	CATSRSPRGTGDRGTEAFF
-	TRBV7-8	TRBD1	TRBJ1-1	TGTGCCAGCAGCTCGCGGACAGGACTGAACACTGAAGCTTTCTTT	CASSSRTGLNTEAFF
once	TRBV5-1	TRBD1	TRBJ2-3	TGCGCCAGCAGCTTATCGGGACAGGGAGTAGATACGCAGTATTTT	CASSLSGQGVDTQYF
-	TRBV5-4	-	TRBJ2-7	TGTGCCAGCAGCTTGTCAGACAACTCCTACGAGCAGTACTTC	CASSLSDNSYEQYF
-	TRBV14	TRBD1	TRBJ1-5	TGTGCCAGCAGCCAAGGGGGGGGACAGGGGGCTAAGTACAATCAGCCCCAGCATTTT	CASSQGGGQGAKYNQPQHF
-	TRBV12-5	TRBD1	TRBJ1-5	TGTGCTAGTGGTTTGTACGGACAGGGGGCGCGTGGCAATCAGCCCCAGCATTTT	CASGLYGQGARGNQPQHF
few	TRBV5-5	-	TRBJ2-5	TGTGCCAGCACCCTGACCCACGACACCCCAAGTGGGACCCAGTACTTC	CASTLTHDTPSGTQYF
few	TRBV27	-	TRBJ1-1	TGTGCCAGCAGTTTGACGGTTGGCAGGGTGAACACTGAAGCTTTCTTT	CASSLTVGRVNTEAFF
-	TRBV5-4	TRBD2	TRBJ2-2	TGTGCCAGCAGCTTGCCGACTAGCGGGATCGCAGGGGAGCTGTTTTTT	CASSLPTSGIAGELFF
-	TRBV2	-	TRBJ2-7	TGTGCCAGCAGAGGTTTACAGGGTGGCTACGAGCAGTACTTC	CASRGLQGGYEQYF
-	TRBV5-4	TRBD2	TRBJ2-5	TGTGCCAGCAGCTTGAGCACTAGCGGGGCCCAAGAGACCCAGTACTTC	CASSLSTSGAQETQYF
-	TRBV5-6	-	TRBJ1-5	TGTGCCAGCAGCTTATCTACTCTAAGCAATCAGCCCCAGCATTTT	CASSLSTLSNQPQHF
few	TRBV30	TRBD1	TRBJ2-4	TGTGCCTGGAGTCCCGGGACAGGGAAAAACATTCAGTACTTC	CAWSPGTGKNIQYF
few	TRBV28	TRBD1	TRBJ2-2	TGTGCCAGCAGTCACCAACCGGGACAGACGAACACCGGGGAGCTGTTTTTT	CASSHQPGQTNTGELFF
-	TRBV27	-	TRBJ1-6	TGTGCCAGCAGCCCGACACAGGCAACTCTGGGTTCACCCCTCCACTTT	CASSPTQATLGSPLHF